A selection of T cell receptor beta chains follows, all from one sample in a study of identical twins. MiXCR, applied by TCRdb to the 5' RACE reads, yields one record per CDR3 protein. The data show 1.5 million to 2 million distinct CDR3 sequences, with under 35% seen just once and over 0.25% held by the top ten. The specimen sequenced was cord blood. All receptors come from a newborn girl in good health. Both conserved end residues are part of each CDR3. Fields, in order: V gene, J gene, D gene, clone size, CDR3 DNA, CDR3 protein. The D gene is left open where the match is weak. Size is omitted from some rows. Given values are once, few, many or a class for expanded clones.

TRBV5-6	TRBJ2-7	.	many	TGTGCCAGCAGCTTGGAAGTTAGGCCCCCCTACGAGCAGTACTTC	CASSLEVRPPYEQYF
TRBV29-1	TRBJ2-1	TRBD2	.	TGCAGCGGGGAAATAGCGGGGCCCAATGAGCAGTTCTTC	CSGEIAGPNEQFF
TRBV9	TRBJ2-1	.	.	TGTGCCAGCAGCGTAGGCCCAATTTACAATGAGCAGTTCTTC	CASSVGPIYNEQFF
TRBV4-1	TRBJ2-7	.	many	TGCGCCAGCAGCCAAGATAGACCGACTTCTTACGAGCAGTACTTC	CASSQDRPTSYEQYF
TRBV4-2	TRBJ2-1	.	few	TGTGCCAGCAGCCAAGCCCGAACGGGAGCGGAAGGGCAGTTCTTC	CASSQARTGAEGQFF
TRBV3-1	TRBJ2-2	.	.	TGTGCCAGCAGCCAAGTTCCCGATTATCCCCCCCGGGAGCTGTTTTTT	CASSQVPDYPPRELFF
TRBV2	TRBJ2-7	.	.	TGTGCCAGCATGGTCGGGCGGGCCGACCCCTATAATCAGCAGTACTTC	CASMVGRADPYNQQYF
TRBV12-3/TRBV12-4	TRBJ2-7	TRBD1	many	TGTGCCAGCAGTCCCCGGGACAGGAACAACGAGCAGTACTTC	CASSPRDRNNEQYF
TRBV7-9	TRBJ2-7	TRBD2	.	TGTGCCAGCAGGGCGGCTAGCGGGATTGAGCAGTACTTC	CASRAASGIEQYF
TRBV2	TRBJ1-5	.	.	TGTGCCAGCAGTACGACGGGGGGGCAGCCCCAGCATTTT	CASSTTGGQPQHF
TRBV2	TRBJ2-1	TRBD2	.	TGTGCCAGATCACTAGCGGGAGGGAGGGCCTACAATGAGCAGTTCTTC	CARSLAGGRAYNEQFF
TRBV7-9	TRBJ1-2	.	.	TGTGCCAGCAGCGTATCCAGGGGCCCTTTAGATTATGGCTACACCTTC	CASSVSRGPLDYGYTF
TRBV28	TRBJ2-4	.	many	TGTGCCAGCAGTACCCTAGCCAAAAACATTCAGTACTTC	CASSTLAKNIQYF
TRBV2	TRBJ1-1	.	.	TGTGCCAGCGAGGAAGGGAACATGAACACTGAAGCTTTCTTT	CASEEGNMNTEAFF
TRBV20-1	TRBJ2-4	.	.	TGCAGTGCCACCGCTGTAACCATTCAGTACTTC	CSATAVTIQYF
TRBV6-1	TRBJ2-7	TRBD2	.	TGTGCCGGCAGTAACCCCCCCCGGACTAGCGGGGAGCGGTACTTC	CAGSNPPRTSGERYF
TRBV5-1	TRBJ2-3	TRBD2	.	TGCGCCAGCAGCTTGGCCGGGCTAGCGGGACGGTTGACAGATACGCAGTATTTT	CASSLAGLAGRLTDTQYF
TRBV21-1	TRBJ1-5	.	few	TGTGCCAGCAGCAAAGGGACAGGGATCGATCAGCCCCAGCATTTT	CASSKGTGIDQPQHF
TRBV7-6	TRBJ2-1	.	.	TGTGCCAGCAGCTTAGACAGGGCCCTCTACAATGAGCAGTTCTTC	CASSLDRALYNEQFF
TRBV27	TRBJ2-1	.	few	TGTGCCAGCAGTAGAAGGGGTCACTCCTACAATGAGCAGTTCTTC	CASSRRGHSYNEQFF
TRBV28	TRBJ1-2	.	.	TGTGCCAGCAGTTTACCCTTCAGGGGTGGCTACACCTTC	CASSLPFRGGYTF
TRBV3-1	TRBJ2-7	TRBD2	.	TGTGCCAGCAGTCTAGCGGGGAGGGCCGACGAGCAGTACTTC	CASSLAGRADEQYF
TRBV4-1	TRBJ2-7	.	.	TGCGCCAGCAGCTCTAGCATCTTCTCCTACGAGCAGTACTTC	CASSSSIFSYEQYF
TRBV6-1	TRBJ2-1	.	few	TGTGCCAGCAGTGAAGAGAGGGAGCGGGCCCCCTACAATGAGCAGTTCTTC	CASSEERERAPYNEQFF
TRBV20-1	TRBJ1-5	.	.	TGCAGTGCTAGACCCAGGGGAGAACAGCCCCAGCATTTT	CSARPRGEQPQHF
TRBV5-4	TRBJ2-3	TRBD2	few	TGTGCCAGCAGCTTAACTAGCGGGGGGAATACGCAGTATTTT	CASSLTSGGNTQYF
TRBV20-1	TRBJ1-2	TRBD1	few	TGCAGTGCTGACAGGGTCGGCTATGGCTACACCTTC	CSADRVGYGYTF
TRBV27	TRBJ2-7	.	.	TGTGCCAGCAGTTTATCGGAGGGGAACTACGAGCAGTACTTC	CASSLSEGNYEQYF
TRBV11-2	TRBJ2-1	TRBD2	few	TGTGCCAGTCCCACTGGCATACTAGCGGGGGGGCGGAATGAGCAGTTCTTC	CASPTGILAGGRNEQFF
TRBV24-1	TRBJ2-5	TRBD2	.	TGTGCCACCAGTGACGGGACTAGCGGGGGGCCACGCGCGCAAGAGACCCAGTACTTC	CATSDGTSGGPRAQETQYF
TRBV12-3/TRBV12-4	TRBJ2-5	.	.	TGTGCCAGCAGTTTTTTTGGGCAGGGTGAGCAGTACTTC	CASSFFGQGEQYF
TRBV4-1	TRBJ1-4	.	few	TGCGCCAGCAGCCAATACCCGGTGCGGGAACTGTTTTTT	CASSQYPVRELFF
TRBV10-3	TRBJ2-7	TRBD2	once	TGTGCCATCAGTGAGTTGACTAGCGGGGCCTACAATGAGCAGTACTTC	CAISELTSGAYNEQYF
TRBV20-1	TRBJ2-5	TRBD2	.	TGCAGTGCTAGAAGCGGGGGGGGAGAGACCCAGTACTTC	CSARSGGGETQYF
TRBV7-2	TRBJ2-5	TRBD2	few	TGTGCCAGCAGCTTAAAAGTGGGGGGGGAGACCCAGTACTTC	CASSLKVGGETQYF
TRBV28	TRBJ2-1	.	few	TGTGCCAGCAGCGTCCTTGAAGGGCAGTTCTTC	CASSVLEGQFF
TRBV20-1	TRBJ2-7	.	.	TGCAGTTTACCAGGGGCGAATCGCGAGCAGTACTTC	CSLPGANREQYF
TRBV5-1	TRBJ2-1	.	.	TGCGCCAGCAGCCCGCAGGGGCCCTCCTACAATGAGCAGTTCTTC	CASSPQGPSYNEQFF
TRBV5-1	TRBJ2-7	.	many	TGTGCCAGCAGCTTAGGGCAGGGATTCTACGAGCAGTACTTC	CASSLGQGFYEQYF
TRBV7-2	TRBJ1-5	.	.	TGTGCCAGCAGCCCCATACAGGGTGGGAGCAATCAGCCCCAGCATTTT	CASSPIQGGSNQPQHF
TRBV4-1	TRBJ2-6	TRBD1	few	TGCGCCAGCAGCCGGGGCGCGGGACAGGGGGCTACTGGGGCCAACGTCCTGACTTTC	CASSRGAGQGATGANVLTF
TRBV7-2	TRBJ1-5	TRBD1	many	TGTGCCAGCAGCCCACGACAGGGTGGTCAGCCCCAGCATTTT	CASSPRQGGQPQHF
TRBV20-1	TRBJ1-1	.	.	TGCAGTGCTAGGAGGGGCAGGGCGCCGAACACTGAAGCTTTCTTT	CSARRGRAPNTEAFF
TRBV5-1	TRBJ2-7	TRBD2	.	TGCGCCAGCAGCTTGGGGGGGTCGACTAGCGGGAGGGGAAGCTCCTACAATGAGCAGTACTTC	CASSLGGSTSGRGSSYNEQYF
TRBV12-3/TRBV12-4	TRBJ2-3	.	.	TGTGCCAGCAGCTTACTAGCACTCCACACAGATACGCAGTATTTT	CASSLLALHTDTQYF
TRBV7-2	TRBJ1-5	.	few	TGTGCCAGCAGCTTACAGGGGACGCACAGCAATCAGCCCCAGCATTTT	CASSLQGTHSNQPQHF
TRBV7-7	TRBJ1-1	.	.	TGTGCTAGCATCCGCCCGGAGACAGCGAACACTGAAGCTTTCTTT	CASIRPETANTEAFF
TRBV29-1	TRBJ1-1	.	.	TGCAGCGGACGGGCTACACCGAACACTGAAGCTTTCTTT	CSGRATPNTEAFF
TRBV3-1	TRBJ2-2	.	few	TGTGCCAGCAGCCAAGGGACACTAGCTACTACCGGGGAGCTGTTTTTT	CASSQGTLATTGELFF
TRBV6-1	TRBJ1-2	.	few	TGTGCCAGCAGTGAAAACAGGGTTAGCTATGGCTACACCTTC	CASSENRVSYGYTF